Sequencing of this TCR beta chain was carried out in a study of neurological immune-mediated disorders. The sorted libraries were made from under 1.2 million CD4+ or CD8+ T cells. This clonotype was found many times. Germline V lookup: CDR1 SNHLY, CDR2 FYNNEI. The CDR3 has 14 amino acids. Trimming took 3 bases from V and 2 from J, leaving 10 bases between them. With 10-nucleotide random UMIs included, cDNA was synthesized by 5'RACE. From 15-18 subjects, each sequencing run yielded over 190 million TCR-beta sequences. Each CDR3 protein is one row after TCRdb ran MiXCR on the 5' RACE reads. The sample includes tens of thousands of distinct CDR3 sequences, 4% to 5.5% seen only once; the top ten take 9%.

V and J are TRBV2 and TRBJ2-5; D perhaps matches TRBD1 (5 bases). This receptor was obtained from a man aged 18-30 years in good health. Sequenced sample: CD4+ T cells from blood. The CDR3 nucleotides read TGTGCCAGCAGTGATTCGGCAGGGCAAGAGACCCAGTACTTC. It is translated as CASSDSAGQETQYF.